The 26 T cell receptor beta chains below all came from one sample that was sequenced in a study of T cells after yellow fever vaccination. Using its own MiXCR run on the 5' RACE reads, TCRdb lists one record per CDR3 protein. The data hold some 260,000 distinct CDR3 sequences, with 5.2% observed a single time. This specimen consisted of CD4+ T cells sorted from PBMCs, obtained on the day of the yellow fever booster vaccination. These receptor sequences come from a man between 18 and 35 years old who received the YFV17D yellow fever vaccine.

V gene TRBV9 combines with J gene TRBJ2-7; 11 bases line up with TRBD1. V lost 0 bases, J lost 7 bases, and 6 bases stayed unmatched. This CDR3 has 15 amino acids. The V gene's germline CDR1 is SGDLS and CDR2 YYNGEE. CDR3 coding DNA: TGTGCCAGCAGCGTAGGAGGGACAGGGGGAAGGGAGCAGTACTTC. It is translated as CASSVGGTGGREQYF.

This clonotype was seen a few times. This chain joins TRBV11-1 and TRBJ2-2; 10 bases match TRBD1. This CDR3 contains 16 residues. After removal of 5 bases from V and 6 bases from J, the junction contained 9 bases not matched to a gene. The V gene's germline CDR1 is SGHAT and CDR2 FQDESV (reference sequence). The CDR3 protein is CASSHWTGGIAGELFF. CDR3 in DNA: TGTGCCAGCAGCCATTGGACAGGGGGTATTGCCGGGGAGCTGTTTTTT. Full variable domain (missing parts from reference TRBV11-1 and TRBJ2-2): EAEVAQSPRYKITEKSQAVAFWCDPISGHATLYWYRQILGQGPELLVQFQDESVVDDSQLPKDRFSAERLKGVDSTLKIQPAELGDSAMYLCASSHWTGGIAGELFFGEGSRLTVL.

This clonotype was detected many times. J is TRBJ2-3 and V is TRBV10-2; D tentatively fits TRBD1 or TRBD2 (5 bases each). CDR1 is WSHSY, CDR2 SAAADI, per germline. This CDR3 comprises 16 residues. Trimming took off 3 bases at V and 1 base at J, with 14 bases between the two ends. The CDR3 is CASSDSGPPRTDTQYF. CDR3 in DNA: TGCGCCAGCAGTGATTCGGGACCACCTCGCACAGATACGCAGTATTTT.

The V gene is TRBV27, the J gene TRBJ1-6; D remains unclear. Trimming took 3 bases from V and 6 from J, leaving 6 bases between them. Germline assignment: CDR1 MNHEY and CDR2 SMNVEV (reference sequence). The CDR3 is 13 residues long. CDR3 nucleotide sequence: TGTGCCAGCAGTTTTAGGGTTAATTCACCCCTCCACTTT. It translates to CASSFRVNSPLHF.

This rearrangement joins TRBV6-5 to TRBJ2-7, with 7 bases aligning to TRBD1. V was pared by 6 bases and J by 7 bases, with 15 bases of the junction left unmatched. Per germline, CDR1 MNHEY and CDR2 SVGAGI. CDR3 length: 15 amino acids. The CDR3 is CASSPGTVNPREQYF. The CDR3, as DNA: TGTGCCAGCAGCCCAGGGACAGTCAACCCTCGGGAGCAGTACTTC.

This clonotype was seen a few times. This chain joins TRBV7-2 and TRBJ1-1, with D perhaps TRBD1 (5 bases). CDR1 is SGHTA, CDR2 FQGNSA, per germline. The CDR3 has 16 amino acids. V dropped 1 base and J dropped 1 base, with 13 bases sitting between them. CDR3 loop: CASSLVRQFTNTEAFF. The CDR3 DNA is TGTGCCAGCAGCTTAGTCAGACAGTTTACGAACACTGAAGCTTTCTTT.

This clonotype occurred many times. V is TRBV7-2 and J is TRBJ2-3, with 7 bases that match TRBD1. V was pared by 0 bases and J by 9 bases, with 9 bases of the junction left unmatched. The CDR3 consists of 15 residues. CDR1 and CDR2 from the germline V gene are SGHTA and FQGNSA. CDR3 amino acids: CASSLAPQGVRTQYF. CDR3 in DNA: TGTGCCAGCAGCTTAGCGCCTCAGGGGGTCAGAACGCAGTATTTT.

This clonotype has just a few counts. The chain employs TRBV7-2 and TRBJ2-5; no reliable D call. The CDR3 has 14 amino acids. CDR1 is SGHTA, CDR2 FQGNSA, per germline. Trimming took 3 bases from V and 2 from J, leaving 10 bases between them. DNA for the CDR3: TGTGCCAGCAGCTTCCAGGTGGGGCAAGAGACCCAGTACTTC. Its translation: CASSFQVGQETQYF.

This clonotype has at least ten counts. The genes are TRBV7-2 and TRBJ2-3; possible D gene TRBD1, 5 bases. This CDR3 has 13 residues. The germline gives CDR1 SGHTA, CDR2 FQGNSA. The ends were cut back, 1 base at V and 14 bases at J, with 16 bases in the middle. The CDR3 DNA reads TGTGCCAGCAGCTTAGTAATAGGGGCCGGCGGGTATTTT. Its protein is CASSLVIGAGGYF.

This clonotype has only a few counts. The chain uses TRBV28 and TRBJ2-2; TRBD2 matches 8 bases. The V segment lost 3 bases and the J segment 6 bases; nucleotides outside the gene matches: 9. The germline V gene encodes CDR1 MDHEN and CDR2 SYDVKM. This CDR3 contains 16 residues. The CDR3 here is CASSFYRGGNPGELFF. The CDR3, as DNA: TGTGCCAGCAGTTTTTACCGGGGGGGCAATCCCGGGGAGCTGTTTTTT. Complete variable domain (other parts from reference TRBV28 and TRBJ2-2): DVKVTQSSRYLVKRTGEKVFLECVQDMDHENMFWYRQDPGLGLRLIYFSYDVKMKEKGDIPEGYSVSREKKERFSLILESASTNQTSMYLCASSFYRGGNPGELFFGEGSRLTVL.

The rearrangement joins TRBV4-3 to TRBJ1-1; D is unclear. V was clipped by 1 base and J by 1 base, with 7 bases between them. The CDR3 spans 14 residues. Looked up from germline, CDR1 is LGHNA and CDR2 is YSLEER. Written as DNA, the CDR3 is TGCGCCAGCAGCCAAGTTCGAACGAACACTGAAGCTTTCTTT. Translating gives CASSQVRTNTEAFF.

The chain recombines TRBV3-1 with TRBJ2-1; 7 positions match TRBD1. This CDR3 is 16 amino acids long. The J segment lost 6 bases and the V segment lost 3 bases, leaving 11 bases of the junction unmatched. CDR1 LGHDT and CDR2 YNNKEL come from the germline V gene (reference sequence). The CDR3 DNA sequence: TGTGCCAGCAGCCAGTACCGGGACAGATGGGCCAATGAGCAGTTCTTC. Amino acids: CASSQYRDRWANEQFF.

This clonotype was seen a handful of times. The genes are TRBV5-1 and TRBJ2-3, with 9 bases aligning to TRBD2. There are 16 residues in the CDR3. With V trimmed by 3 bases and J by 2 bases, 7 bases remained unmatched. Germline values: CDR1 SGHRS, CDR2 YFSETQ. The CDR3 region is CASSSTGLALTDTQYF. CDR3 coding DNA: TGCGCCAGCAGCTCGACGGGACTAGCCCTCACAGATACGCAGTATTTT.

This clonotype was counted at least ten times. The rearrangement joins TRBV4-2 to TRBJ2-3; 7 bases are shared with TRBD2. Germline V gene lookup returns CDR1 LGHNA and CDR2 YNFKEQ. Trimming cost V 3 bases and J 3 bases; bases outside gene matches: 3. CDR3 length equals 14 residues. In nucleotides, the CDR3 is TGTGCCAGCAGCCAGGGGGGGTGGACAGATACGCAGTATTTT. Amino acids: CASSQGGWTDTQYF.

This clonotype was counted between two and nine times. The CDR3 reads CASSRGGIDTQYF. CDR3 nucleotide sequence: TGTGCCAGTAGTAGGGGAGGTATAGATACGCAGTATTTT. The rearrangement links TRBV19 to TRBJ2-3; TRBD2 is a possible D gene (6 bases). The CDR3 totals 13 residues. Per germline, CDR1 LNHDA and CDR2 SQIVND (reference sequence). The V gene lost 4 bases and the J gene lost 5 bases, with 10 bases spanning the gap.

This chain joins TRBV7-7 and TRBJ1-6; 11 bases fit TRBD1. The ends lost 4 bases at V and 9 bases at J; junction bases unmatched: 5. Germline lookup yields CDR1 SSHAT and CDR2 FNYEAQ (reference sequence). The CDR3 is 15 residues long. The CDR3 region has the DNA TGTGCCAGCAGCTCTGGACAGGGGGCGAGTTCACCCCTCCACTTT. Its translation is CASSSGQGASSPLHF.

V usage is TRBV19 and J usage is TRBJ2-7, with D uncertain. Trimming left V 6 bases short and J 0 bases short, with 3 bases between. The germline CDR1 and CDR2 sequences are LNHDA and SQIVND (reference sequence). CDR3 length equals 11 residues. CDR3 sequence (DNA): TGTGCCAGTAGAAACTCCTACGAGCAGTACTTC. It yields the protein CASRNSYEQYF. Together with reference TRBV19 and TRBJ2-7, the CDR3 gives the full variable domain: DGGITQSPKYLFRKEGQNVTLSCEQNLNHDAMYWYRQDPGQGLRLIYYSQIVNDFQKGDIAEGYSVSREKKESFPLTVTSAQKNPTAFYLCASRNSYEQYFGPGTRLTVT.

This clonotype turned up a few times. The CDR3 DNA reads as TGTGCCAGCAGCCGACAAGGCCTAGGGCAGGGAAATGAGCAGTTCTTC. Protein product: CASSRQGLGQGNEQFF. The genes are TRBV3-1 and TRBJ2-1; TRBD1 might be the D (5 bases). With 4 bases removed from V and 7 bases from J, the gap between germline ends came to 20 bases. The CDR3 contains 16 residues. Germline V CDR1 and CDR2: LGHDT, YNNKEL (reference sequence).

This clonotype was detected ten times or more. V and J are TRBV12-3 or TRBV12-4 and TRBJ2-3; the D call may be TRBD1 or TRBD2 (5 bases each). CDR3 size: 15 residues. V was cut by 5 bases and J by 5 bases, with 17 bases left in between. The CDR3, as DNA: TGTGCCAGCAGTCCGAACGGGGACCGCGGAGATACGCAGTATTTT. It is translated as CASSPNGDRGDTQYF.

This clonotype was picked up many times. The J gene is TRBJ2-2, the V gene TRBV18; D may be TRBD2 (7 bases). The CDR3 contains 16 residues. The V gene's germline CDR1 is KGHSH and CDR2 LQKENI. V was clipped by 4 bases and J by 6 bases, with 18 bases between them. Written as DNA, the CDR3 is TGTGCCAGCTCACTCCCATCGGGGGGCGGCGCCGGGGAGCTGTTTTTT. Translation: CASSLPSGGGAGELFF.

In this sample, this clonotype turned up many times. CDR3 sequence reads: CAISGPSSGLSTDTQYF. The CDR3, as DNA: TGTGCCATCAGTGGCCCCTCTAGCGGCTTAAGCACAGATACGCAGTATTTT. The rearrangement uses TRBV10-3 and TRBJ2-3; 7 nucleotides align to TRBD2. After removal of 4 bases from V and 0 bases from J, the junction contained 10 bases not matched to a gene. This CDR3 has 17 amino acids. Germline V gene data show CDR1 as ENHRY and CDR2 as SYGVKD.

As concerns this clonotype: This sequence may be a read error, since a much larger clone differs from it by one base. The chain links TRBV7-2 to TRBJ1-1, with D perhaps matching TRBD1 (5 bases). Germline V gives CDR1 SGHTA, CDR2 FQGNSA. The CDR3 has 15 amino acids. For the CDR3, the DNA is TGTGCCAGCAGCTTAAGTGGGGGGAGGAACACTGAAGCTCTCTTT. This gives the protein CASSLSGGRNTEALF.

The table lists this clonotype with many counts. V is TRBV28 and J is TRBJ2-7; TRBD2 might be the D (5 bases). The CDR3 contains 14 residues. Trimming stripped 1 base from V and 5 bases from J, with 12 bases between. Germline loops: CDR1 MDHEN, CDR2 SYDVKM. The CDR3 is CASSLSPSQNEQYV. The CDR3 DNA follows: TGTGCCAGCAGTTTATCGCCTAGCCAAAACGAGCAGTACGTC.

This clonotype was seen repeatedly, ten times or more. The V call is TRBV7-8, the J call TRBJ2-5; D not resolved. The CDR3 is made up of 14 amino acids. V lost 1 base and J lost 4, with 10 bases in between. Germline lookup yields CDR1 SGHVS and CDR2 FQNEAQ. The CDR3 loop reads CASSLGRNRETQYF. The CDR3 region has the DNA TGTGCCAGCAGCTTAGGACGTAACCGAGAGACCCAGTACTTC.

V usage is TRBV4-3 and J usage is TRBJ1-2; D unclear. Trimming stripped 2 bases from V and 4 bases from J, with 11 bases between. CDR1 LGHNA and CDR2 YSLEER come from the germline V gene. The CDR3 runs to 14 residues. As DNA, the CDR3 is TGCGCCAGCAGCCAATCTGCAGCGGGCTATGGCTACACCTTC. It is translated as CASSQSAAGYGYTF.

This clonotype was seen at least ten times. The V call is TRBV10-3, the J call TRBJ2-7, with 9 bases lining up with TRBD1. Germline V gives CDR1 ENHRY, CDR2 SYGVKD. V shed 4 bases, J shed 6 bases, and the junction held 10 bases outside the gene matches. The CDR3 spans 15 residues. In DNA, the CDR3 is TGTGCCATCAGTGGGGGGCGGGACAGGGCGTCCGAGCAGTACTTC. Amino acid sequence: CAISGGRDRASEQYF.